This entry lists 11 T cell receptor beta chains sequenced from one sample in a study of cytomegalovirus exposure and HLA in healthy donors. Researchers ran the PCR with 60 Vbeta and 13 Jbeta primers. Data came from immunoSEQ multiplex PCR; TCRdb stores just in-frame clones and leaves some out. The sample has roughly 150,000 clones, 75% seen once; the top ten hold 3%. Sequencing used PBMCs. The receptors were gathered from a woman aged 45-59 years in good health and CMV-seropositive.

V and J are TRBV2 and TRBJ2-1; D is perhaps TRBD2 (7 bases). Germline assignment: CDR1 SNHLY and CDR2 FYNNEI. Trimming removed 2 bases from V and 5 bases from J, with 13 bases in between. CDR3 length: 15 amino acids. The CDR3 DNA follows: TGTGCCAGCAGTGAATGGGGGGGGCTTAACAATGAGCAGTTCTTC. It encodes CASSEWGGLNNEQFF.

This clone came up a few times. The rearrangement uses TRBV2 and TRBJ1-1, with TRBD1 as a possible D gene (6 bases). Trimming took off 4 bases at V and 1 base at J, with 7 bases between the two ends. Germline assignment: CDR1 SNHLY and CDR2 FYNNEI. The CDR3 runs 13 residues. CDR3 sequence: CASSAGENTEAFF. The CDR3 nucleotides are TGTGCCAGCAGTGCAGGGGAGAACACTGAAGCTTTCTTT.

The J gene is TRBJ1-1, the V gene TRBV7-9; D is uncertain. The CDR3 spans 13 residues. V lost 5 bases, J lost 11 bases, and 18 bases lay in between. Per the germline V gene, CDR1 is SEHNR and CDR2 is FQNEAQ (reference sequence). Here the CDR3 reads CASSVAGSREAFF. The CDR3, as DNA: TGTGCCAGCAGCGTCGCGGGGTCGAGGGAGGCTTTCTTT.

The V and J genes are TRBV7-9 and TRBJ1-1, with 10 bases lining up with TRBD1. This CDR3 is 15 amino acids long. Germline-derived CDR1 and CDR2 are SEHNR and FQNEAQ (reference sequence). The V gene end was trimmed by 3 bases and the J gene end by 7 bases; junction bases not matched to a gene: 8. CDR3 residues: CASSFPGTGDHEAFF. Written as DNA, the CDR3 is TGTGCCAGCAGCTTCCCCGGGACAGGGGATCATGAAGCTTTCTTT.

The gene calls are TRBV15 and TRBJ2-2; no clear D gene. CDR1 and CDR2 (germline): LNHNV, YYDKDF (reference sequence). The CDR3 covers 16 residues. The germline V and J ends were trimmed by 1 base and 0 bases, with 9 bases remaining between them. The CDR3 nucleotides read TGTGCCACCAGCAGAGGGGCAGCTACGAACACCGGGGAGCTGTTTTTT. Translated, it gives CATSRGAATNTGELFF. Full variable domain (remainder filled in from reference TRBV15 and TRBJ2-2): DAMVIQNPRYQVTQFGKPVTLSCSQTLNHNVMYWYQQKSSQAPKLLFHYYDKDFNNEADTPDNFQSRRPNTSFCFLDIRSPGLGDTAMYLCATSRGAATNTGELFFGEGSRLTVL.

The chain employs TRBV29-1 and TRBJ2-5; D not certain. V was pared by 4 bases and J by 1 base, with 7 bases between. Germline lookup yields CDR1 SQVTM and CDR2 ANQGSEA. The CDR3 runs to 12 residues. The CDR3 DNA reads as TGCAGCGTTGGTCTCTCCCAAGAGACCCAGTACTTC. Translated: CSVGLSQETQYF. Variable domain in full (rest from reference TRBV29-1 and TRBJ2-5): SAVISQKPSRDICQRGTSLTIQCQVDSQVTMMFWYRQQPGQSLTLIATANQGSEATYESGFVIDKFPISRPNLTFSTLTVSNMSPEDSSIYLCSVGLSQETQYFGPGTRLLVL.

V and J are TRBV7-3 and TRBJ2-1; TRBD2 matches at 9 bases. Germline trimming cut 1 base from V and 6 bases from J; bases unmatched to any gene: 4. Per the germline V gene, CDR1 is SGHTA and CDR2 is FQGTGA. The CDR3 covers 15 residues. Here the CDR3 reads CASSLSGGAGNEQFF. The DNA of the CDR3 is TGTGCCAGCAGCTTAAGCGGGGGGGCTGGCAATGAGCAGTTCTTC.

This chain links TRBV5-1 with TRBJ2-1; maybe TRBD2 (5 bases). The germline V and J ends were trimmed by 2 bases and 8 bases, with 11 bases remaining between them. The germline V gene has CDR1 SGHRS and CDR2 YFSETQ. The CDR3 spans 13 residues. The CDR3 region has the DNA TGCGCCAGCAGCTTAAGAGGGTACGATGAGCAGTTCTTC. It is translated as CASSLRGYDEQFF.

This clone was observed a handful of times. V is TRBV2 and J is TRBJ1-2; 7 positions agree with TRBD1. V lost 4 bases to trimming and J lost 4 bases; unmatched junction nucleotides: 0. Germline CDR1 SNHLY, CDR2 FYNNEI. This CDR3 comprises 12 residues. Here the CDR3 DNA reads TGTGCCAGCAGTGGGGACAGCTATGGCTACACCTTC. Translation gives CASSGDSYGYTF. Together with reference TRBV2 and TRBJ1-2, the CDR3 gives the full variable domain: EPEVTQTPSHQVTQMGQEVILRCVPISNHLYFYWYRQILGQKVEFLVSFYNNEISEKSEIFDDQFSVERPDGSNFTLKIRSTKLEDSAMYFCASSGDSYGYTFGSGTRLTVV.

V and J are TRBV5-6 and TRBJ1-3; 9 positions agree with TRBD1. The V and J ends lost 3 bases and 4 bases, in that order; junction bases with no gene match: 5. This CDR3 comprises 15 residues. Per the germline V gene, CDR1 is SGHDT and CDR2 is YYEEEE. This CDR3 is CASSYTGTGGNTIYF. For the CDR3, the DNA is TGTGCCAGCAGCTATACCGGGACAGGGGGAAACACCATATATTTT.

This sequence joins TRBV5-6 and TRBJ2-7, with a tentative D call TRBD1 (5 bases). Germline V gene sequence: CDR1 SGHDT, CDR2 YYEEEE. Trimming shortened V by 4 bases and J by 3 bases, and 8 bases separated the two germline ends. The CDR3 totals 12 residues. CDR3 loop: CASSEGVYEQYF. In nucleotides, the CDR3 is TGTGCCAGCAGCGAAGGGGTCTACGAGCAGTACTTC.